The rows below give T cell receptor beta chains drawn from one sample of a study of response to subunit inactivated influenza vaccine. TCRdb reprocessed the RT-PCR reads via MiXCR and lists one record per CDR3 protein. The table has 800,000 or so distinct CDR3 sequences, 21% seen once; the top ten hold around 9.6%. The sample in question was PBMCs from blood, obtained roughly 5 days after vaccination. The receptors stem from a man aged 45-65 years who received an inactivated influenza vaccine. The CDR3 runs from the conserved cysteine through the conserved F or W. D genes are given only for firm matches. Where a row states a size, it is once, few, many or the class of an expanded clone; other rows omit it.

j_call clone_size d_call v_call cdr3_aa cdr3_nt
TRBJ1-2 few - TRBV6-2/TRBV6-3 CASSYWDTGGYTF TGTGCCAGCAGTTACTGGGACACTGGAGGCTACACCTTC
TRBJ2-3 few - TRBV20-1 CSARIWGEDTQYF TGCAGTGCTAGAATTTGGGGTGAAGATACGCAGTATTTT
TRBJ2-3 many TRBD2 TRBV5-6 CASSPSGLRTDTQYF TGTGCCAGCAGCCCTAGCGGGCTCCGCACAGATACGCAGTATTTT
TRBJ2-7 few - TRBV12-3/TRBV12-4 CASSFQGRGEQYF TGTGCCAGCAGTTTTCAGGGGCGGGGAGAGCAGTACTTC
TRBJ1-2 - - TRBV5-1 CASSLWHSEGYGYTF TGCGCCAGCAGCTTGTGGCACTCTGAGGGCTATGGCTACACCTTC
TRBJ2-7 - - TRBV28 CASFDGGVLLRQQYF TGTGCCAGCTTCGACGGAGGGGTCCTCCTACGGCAGCAGTACTTC
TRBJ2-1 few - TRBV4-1 CASSQDEGTHLNNEQFF TGCGCCAGCAGCCAAGATGAGGGAACCCATCTTAACAATGAGCAGTTCTTC
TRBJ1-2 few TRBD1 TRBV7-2 CASSVTGGSGGYTF TGTGCCAGCAGCGTTACAGGGGGTTCAGGCGGCTACACCTTC
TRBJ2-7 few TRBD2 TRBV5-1 CASRVTSGIDEQYF TGCGCCAGCAGAGTGACTAGCGGGATAGACGAGCAGTACTTC
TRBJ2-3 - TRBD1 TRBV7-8 CASSEDRAHTQYF TGTGCCAGCAGCGAGGACAGGGCCCATACGCAGTATTTT
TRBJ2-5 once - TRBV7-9 CASAGTAQETQYF TGTGCCAGCGCGGGGACAGCCCAAGAGACCCAGTACTTC
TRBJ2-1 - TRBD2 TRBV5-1 CASSQTSGGLSSYNEQFF TGCGCCAGCAGCCAGACTAGCGGGGGGCTGAGCTCCTACAATGAGCAGTTCTTC
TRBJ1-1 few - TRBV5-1 CASSQYEGAEAFF TGCGCCAGCAGCCAATACGAGGGTGCTGAAGCTTTCTTT
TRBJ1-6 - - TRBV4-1 CASSQAGRPNSPLHF TGCGCCAGCAGCCAAGCAGGACGGCCTAATTCACCCCTCCACTTT
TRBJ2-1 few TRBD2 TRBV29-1 CSVDYGGRANEQFF TGCAGCGTTGATTATGGCGGGAGGGCCAATGAGCAGTTCTTC
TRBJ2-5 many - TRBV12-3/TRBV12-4 CASSLGWRETQYF TGTGCCAGCAGTTTAGGTTGGAGGGAGACCCAGTACTTC
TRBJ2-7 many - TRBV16 CASSQSWEAEQYF TGTGCCAGCAGCCAATCGTGGGAGGCCGAGCAGTACTTC
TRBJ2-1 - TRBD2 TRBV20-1 CSAAPLAGNNNEQFF TGCAGTGCGGCCCCCCTAGCGGGGAATAACAATGAGCAGTTCTTC
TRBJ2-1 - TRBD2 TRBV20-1 CSLVRFGRSNEQFF TGCAGCCTTGTACGTTTCGGGAGGTCCAATGAGCAGTTCTTC
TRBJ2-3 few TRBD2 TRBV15 CATSTRISGSTDTQYF TGTGCCACCAGCACCCGGATTAGCGGGAGCACAGATACGCAGTATTTT
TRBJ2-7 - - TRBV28 CASSLPPGIPYEQYF TGTGCCAGCAGCCTCCCGCCCGGGATCCCCTACGAGCAGTACTTC
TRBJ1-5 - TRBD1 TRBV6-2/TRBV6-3 CASSYRDREILHNQPQHF TGTGCCAGCAGTTACAGGGACAGGGAAATTCTACATAATCAGCCCCAGCATTTT
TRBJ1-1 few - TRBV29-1 CSVGRDRRSDTEAFF TGCAGCGTGGGTCGCGACAGAAGGTCGGACACTGAAGCTTTCTTT
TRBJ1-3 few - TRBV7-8 CASSLFSAGLSGNTIYF TGTGCCAGCAGCTTATTTTCGGCGGGTTTATCTGGAAACACCATATATTTT
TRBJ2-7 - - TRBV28 CASRQQTGGGSYEQYF TGTGCCAGCAGGCAACAGACAGGAGGGGGAAGCTACGAGCAGTACTTC
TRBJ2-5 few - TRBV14 CASSQGSGPWETQYF TGTGCCAGCAGCCAAGGGAGCGGGCCCTGGGAGACCCAGTACTTC